These T cell receptor beta chains were read from a single sample in a study of OX40 agonist ivuxolimab in advanced cancers. The repertoire was sequenced with immunoSEQ multiplex PCR; TCRdb's copy has only in-frame clones and lacks some. The table includes approximately 70,000 clones, 75% to 85% detected once. Sequences were derived from CD4+ or CD8+ T cells sorted from blood, sampled in a trial of the OX40 agonist ivuxolimab. Source of these receptors: an adult with an advanced solid tumor such as melanoma, head and neck, liver or kidney cancer. Both conserved end residues are part of each CDR3. The D gene is left open where the match is weak. A row's size may be missing; if present it is once, few, many or a size class.

size	D	V	J	DNA	CDR3
NA	TRBD1	TRBV28	TRBJ1-2	TGTGCCAGCAGTTCGGACAGGGGTGGGCACTATGGCTACACCTTC	CASSSDRGGHYGYTF
NA	NA	TRBV6-1	TRBJ1-1	TGTGCCAGCAGTTATACGCGCTCGAACACTGAAGCTTTCTTT	CASSYTRSNTEAFF
NA	TRBD1	TRBV6-6	TRBJ1-2	TGTGCCAGCAGCCGGGCAGGGGGCTATGGCTACACCTTC	CASSRAGGYGYTF
NA	NA	TRBV6-1	TRBJ2-2	TGTGCCAGCAGTTCGGCAGGGATGAAGACCGGGGAGCTGTTTTTT	CASSSAGMKTGELFF
NA	TRBD1	TRBV19	TRBJ2-3	TGTGCCAGTAGTATCAGCCAGGGGGCAACAGATACGCAGTATTTT	CASSISQGATDTQYF
NA	NA	TRBV2	TRBJ1-5	TGTGCCAGCAGTGACGGGGCAGGACAACATCAGCCCCAGCATTTT	CASSDGAGQHQPQHF
NA	NA	TRBV9	TRBJ2-2	TGTGCCAGCAGCGTGGACAGGGAGGGTATCGGGGAGCTGTTTTTT	CASSVDREGIGELFF
NA	NA	TRBV29-1	TRBJ1-3	TGCAGCGTTGAAGATCAAGTTGGGGCGAGAAACACCATATATTTT	CSVEDQVGARNTIYF
NA	NA	TRBV5-1	TRBJ2-7	TGCGCCAGCAGCTCCGGGACACTTCCCTACGAGCAGTACTTC	CASSSGTLPYEQYF
NA	TRBD2	TRBV7-8	TRBJ2-1	TGTGCCAGCAGGATTCTAGCGGGGGTGGACAATGAGCAGTTCTTC	CASRILAGVDNEQFF
NA	NA	TRBV28	TRBJ2-7	TGTGCCAGCAGTTCCTTCTCCGGACCAGCCTACGAGCAGTACTTC	CASSSFSGPAYEQYF
NA	TRBD2	TRBV6-5	TRBJ2-3	TGTGCCAGCAGTTACTCGGCGGGGGTGCAAGATACGCAGTATTTT	CASSYSAGVQDTQYF
NA	TRBD2	TRBV5-4	TRBJ2-3	TGTGCCAGCAGCTTGGTAGGACTAGCCCAAGATACGCAGTATTTT	CASSLVGLAQDTQYF
NA	TRBD1	TRBV11-2	TRBJ1-3	TGTGCCAGCAGACTGACAGGGGTCGGAAACACCATATATTTT	CASRLTGVGNTIYF
once	NA	TRBV2	TRBJ1-1	TGTGCCAGCAGGGGGGCAGGCGGGGGCACTGAAGCTTTCTTT	CASRGAGGGTEAFF
few	NA	TRBV6-5	TRBJ1-6	TGTGCCAGCAGTTACTGGGGAGGGGAGGAATCACCCCTCCACTTT	CASSYWGGEESPLHF
NA	TRBD1	TRBV14	TRBJ1-1	TGTGCCAGCAGTCCGGACAGGGTCACTGAAGCTTTCTTT	CASSPDRVTEAFF
NA	NA	TRBV27	TRBJ2-3	TGTGCCAGCAGCCCCGAGGGGGGGGCCGCCACAGATACGCAGTATTTT	CASSPEGGAATDTQYF
once	NA	TRBV6-5	TRBJ1-5	TGTGCCAGCAGAGGAGGGGGGGAAGGCAATCAGCCCCAGCATTTT	CASRGGGEGNQPQHF
NA	NA	TRBV2	TRBJ1-2	TGTGCCAGCAGTGAAGCAATCGGGGGCTACACCTTC	CASSEAIGGYTF
few	TRBD1	TRBV7-9	TRBJ2-7	TGTGCCAGCAGCTTCAAAACAGGGGGCCCCTACGAGCAGTACTTC	CASSFKTGGPYEQYF
NA	NA	TRBV5-1	TRBJ2-5	TGCGCCAGCAGCGGGCGGGTGAACCAAGAGACCCAGTACTTC	CASSGRVNQETQYF
NA	NA	TRBV30	TRBJ2-5	TGTGCCTCTACCCGCCGGGGCTACCCCCGGGAGACCCAGTACTTC	CASTRRGYPRETQYF
NA	NA	TRBV6-4	TRBJ1-2	TGTGCCAGCAGTCGATCGTGGCAGGGCATCTATGGCTACACCTTC	CASSRSWQGIYGYTF